This is a list of T cell receptor beta chains from one sample in a study of control samples from healthy donors and cancer patients. Clones were sequenced by immunoSEQ multiplex PCR, and TCRdb holds only the in-frame ones, with some missing. The sample lists approximately 90,000 clones; 70% to 85% were seen once. Sequencing was carried out using PBMCs. Receptors originate from an older man with lung cancer. CDR3s include the opening cysteine and the closing phenylalanine or tryptophan.

j_call,v_call,cdr3_length,cdr3_aa
TRBJ2-3,TRBV20-1,15,CSASYLDGPTDTQYF
TRBJ1-3,TRBV2,14,CASSTGGTGNTIYF
TRBJ2-2,TRBV10-3,14,CAIRDTGAGGELFF
TRBJ2-3,TRBV5-1,14,CASSLGGYTDTQYF
TRBJ1-4,TRBV10-3,16,CAISDIKGLTNEKLFF
TRBJ1-6,TRBV3-1/TRBV3-2,13,CASSRTRDSPLHF
TRBJ2-5,TRBV25-1,14,CASSEAGHQETQYF
TRBJ1-2,TRBV6-6,14,CASSYDSPNYGYTF
TRBJ1-5,TRBV6-5,12,CASGGSNQPQHF
TRBJ1-3,TRBV1,16,CTSSPRGFLPGNTIYF
TRBJ2-7,TRBV7-2,13,CASSPGRLGEQYF
TRBJ2-7,TRBV11-2,15,CASSHPGTGGYEQYF
TRBJ1-3,TRBV11-2,14,CASSLGSSGNTIYF
TRBJ1-1,TRBV6-2/TRBV6-3,16,CASSPGAGQKNTEAFF
TRBJ2-3,TRBV10-2,14,CASRGAPSTDTQYF